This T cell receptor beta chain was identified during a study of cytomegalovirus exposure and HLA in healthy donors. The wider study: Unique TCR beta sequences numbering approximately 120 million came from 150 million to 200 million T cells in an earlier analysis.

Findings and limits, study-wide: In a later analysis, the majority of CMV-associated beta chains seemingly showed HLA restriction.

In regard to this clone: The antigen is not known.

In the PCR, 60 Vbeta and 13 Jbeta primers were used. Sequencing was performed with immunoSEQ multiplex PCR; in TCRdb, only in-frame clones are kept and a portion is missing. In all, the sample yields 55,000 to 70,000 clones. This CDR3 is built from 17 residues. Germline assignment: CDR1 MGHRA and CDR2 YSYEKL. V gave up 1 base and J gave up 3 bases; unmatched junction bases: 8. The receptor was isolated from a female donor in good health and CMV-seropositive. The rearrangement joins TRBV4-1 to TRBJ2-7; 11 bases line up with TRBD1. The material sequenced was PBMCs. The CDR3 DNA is TGCGCCAGCAGCCAAGCAAACCCGGGACAGGGGGTCTACGAGCAGTACTTC. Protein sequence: CASSQANPGQGVYEQYF.